Listed below are T cell receptor beta chains from one sample, sequenced in a study of Tregs in tolerant kidney transplant recipients. The assay was immunoSEQ multiplex PCR, and TCRdb's table has in-frame clones only and misses some. The repertoire consists of over 85,000 clones, with 80% to 95% occurring once and the leading ten covering approximately 0.5%. Specimen: CD4+ T cells from blood, collected before the transplant. The receptors stem from a human donor who received a combined kidney and bone marrow transplant. The conserved cysteine and the conserved F or W are not part of the CDR3 here.

>TRBV18
ASSPFRDRDRGYSGELF
>TRBV28
ASSLQGFSNQPQH
>TRBV21-1
ASSNRTSGRRGRLTDTQY
>TRBV6-6
ASSYSGQGVERPQH
>TRBV7-2
ASSTVSGNTIY
>TRBV27
ASSLSPYSPLH
>TRBV5-1
ASSFGRLRSTDTQY
>TRBV23-1
ASSQSETSTVGETQY
>TRBV27
ASSFHGQLNTEAF
>TRBV10-3
AISPDGAGTSGRVDEQY
>TRBV19
ASSRETEGYGYT
>TRBV9
ASSVVTDTQY
>TRBV19
ASSALTGYAEKLF
>TRBV5-1
ASSLPGTYEQY
>TRBV4-1
ASSQGPQGYEQF
>TRBV5-6
ASSLGTGVANTGELF
>TRBV7-3
ASSPSGLAGGREQF
>TRBV4-2
ASSQPPGLAGVATDTQY
>TRBV5-1
ASSPGTSGYEQY
>TRBV30
AWSPDRGPYEQY
>TRBV6-1
ASSGGQRMNTGELF
>TRBV6-1
ASSDQPGQGNTEAF
>TRBV27
ASSFDRGDTQY
>TRBV30
AWSGSSLETQY
>TRBV2
ASSRAGGWNEQF
>TRBV4-1
ASSQLGTRTSGRRNEQF
>TRBV5-1
ASSSGGPETQY
>TRBV28
ASSLSGTGGRGYT
>TRBV27
ASSRGGVGGKINEQF
>TRBV19
ASTRGLAGGRSTDTQY
>TRBV11-2
ASSRTGGFSYEQY
>TRBV5-5
ASSLQKFTEAF
>TRBV11-3
ASSLGRSGSGFRQETQY
>TRBV19
ATSHGGNYYEQY
>TRBV18
ASSPASSRGHDQPQH
>TRBV5-6
ASSGFFGGGKYIQY
>TRBV7-3
ASSLNRASPGEQY
>TRBV7-9
ASSTRDRDQAGNTIY
>TRBV14
ASSQGQVSPLH
>TRBV18
ASSPDWPRVDGYT
>TRBV7-8
ASSWKESGEQY
>TRBV30
AWRLPTGLAGNTIY
>TRBV28
ASSPKRRNTEAF
>TRBV2
ASRGTSGVVSYNEQF
>TRBV18
ASSTGTGLGETQY
>TRBV9
ASSVAVARGNTGELF
>TRBV5-5
ASSLDRWNTEAF
>TRBV21-1
ASSKGVTAEAF
>TRBV30
AWNRGMDTEAF
>TRBV5-1
ASSLGQRASSYNSPLH
>TRBV15
ATSRDRSISGNTIY
>TRBV9
ASNVGLATYNEQF
>TRBV30
AWSVREFRETQY
>TRBV5-1
ASSFPGTGGGEQF
>TRBV25-1
ASGPGQGVGVYEQY
>TRBV5-8
ASSFMGQGFEQF
>TRBV11-2
ASSLPGKNEQF
>TRBV11-2
ASSLGSVFPGPATGELF
>TRBV5-1
ATSAGGLSYNEQF
>TRBV18
ASSPTLAGLTDTQY